This T cell receptor (beta chain) emerged from a study of T cells in Graves' hyperthyroidism and ophthalmopathy (dated 2019 in TCRdb). At the level of the whole study: Peripheral blood samples were taken at initial diagnosis, before any treatment was given. To identify TCR V-J signatures that set the groups apart, the researchers used a discovery cohort of about a hundred patients, made up of 43 with Graves' ophthalmopathy and approximately 57 with stable Graves' hyperthyroidism. According to the paper, TCR Vbeta CDR3 sequencing was carried out on about 140 peripheral blood samples, which came from 40 to 45 ophthalmopathy, 80 or so hyperthyroidism and some 17 progressor patients. An independent validation cohort of under 20 hyperthyroidism patients and approximately 17 patients who later progressed to ophthalmopathy tested prospective prediction of ophthalmopathy. In addition, the study compared T-cell repertoires in thyroid tissue and in blood from a handful of Graves' hyperthyroidism patients. After blood sampling, hyperthyroidism patients were treated with methimazole at a starting dose of 30 mg daily, and ophthalmopathy patients were treated with high-dose intravenous methylprednisolone. The approximately 98 discovery patients were randomly divided into training and test sets at a 7:3 ratio.

The table lists this clonotype with many counts. Its target antigen remains unknown. No quality values exist for individual bases; no much larger clone is one base distant. V lost 0 bases and J lost 1 base; the stretch between them is 13 bases long. From the cysteine up to the phenylalanine, the CDR3 has a length of 16 residues. Only the CDR3 region is kept as DNA, spanning 48 bases read in frame from base 1. From the germline V gene (reference sequence), CDR1 is SGHKS and CDR2 is YYEKEE. Overall study outcomes, separate from this receptor: A model built on a 13 V-J signature distinguished ophthalmopathy from stable hyperthyroidism, reaching around 88% sensitivity and 81% to 83% specificity in cross-validation and 80%/75% in testing. Most expanded thyroid clonotypes (frequency above 0.001) were also detected in blood, a finding suggesting that blood repertoires may reflect thyroid immune responses. Sample size was not statistically predetermined, and investigators were not blinded to group allocation. In validation, the model predicted progression to ophthalmopathy with 55% to 71% sensitivity and about 73% specificity, a median of approximately 6.7 months before onset.

TCR beta CDR3 regions were amplified from RNA transcripts. For the first round of RT-PCR on the TCR CDR3, the HTBI primer set was used together with the Qiagen OneStep RT-PCR kit. Libraries were constructed in a second round of multiplex PCR, after which size selection and purification were carried out. Paired-end sequencing of the libraries was performed with 100 bp reads on an Illumina HiSeq2000. The study's processing was this. SOAPnuke was used to process the raw data, removing reads that contained adapters or uncalled bases, had a mean Phred below 15, or lacked an exact match to the constant primer or identifier. COPE v1.2.5 was used to merge the high-quality paired reads, and each unique nucleotide sequence was defined as a clonotype. Clonotypes were aligned to IMGT TRBV, TRBD and TRBJ reference segments using MiTCR v1.1. Only V-J combinations with frequency above 0.0001, covering about 99% of repertoires, were analysed. The TCS score was defined as the ratio of F50 (clonal expansion) to E x V (chaos), calculated using BLOSUM62-based TCRdist between CDR3 peptides within each V-J. Welch's t-statistics and random forest reduced roughly 540 V-J features to 13, which were used in a naive Bayes classifier (R e1071). Through fastp at Q25 and MiXCR, TCRdb rebuilt clones from the public reads, retaining in-frame beta chains. Every distinct CDR3 protein forms one entry, paired with its most common genes and DNA. The V and J calls and clone size are TCRdb's, not the authors'. This sample has hundreds of thousands of distinct CDR3 sequences in its table, and around 20% of those were observed once. 16% of the sample rests with the top ten.

The hyperthyroidism patients were between 18 and 65 years old and newly diagnosed, with a disease duration of less than 2 months. Exclusion was applied to patients with uncontrolled infections, other autoimmune diseases, pregnancy or lactation. Diagnoses were based on clinical symptoms, serum thyroxine and TRAb, thyroid ultrasound and orbital computed tomography. Blood from progressor patients was drawn when they were first diagnosed with hyperthyroidism, before any ophthalmopathy symptoms appeared. PBMCs were separated from under 12 ml of fresh peripheral blood using Ficoll-Paque density gradient centrifugation. Patients classed as progressors first received a Graves' hyperthyroidism diagnosis and then went on to develop ophthalmopathy during follow-up. Trizol reagent was used to extract total RNA, and RNA quality was then checked on an Agilent 2100 Bioanalyzer.

The sequence derives from a woman between 45 and 60 years old with Graves' hyperthyroidism that later progressed to Graves' ophthalmopathy. The sequencing sample was made of blood. The rearrangement combines TRBV5-5 with TRBJ1-2, with the D gene not clear enough to name. This receptor carries the CDR3 CASSLDLVYSNYGYTF. The DNA is TGTGCCAGCAGCTTGGACCTGGTTTACAGTAACTATGGCTACACCTTC.